The 15 T cell receptor beta chains below come from one sample, sequenced in a study of spatial heterogeneity in lung cancer. Findings and caveats of the study: How many expanded intratumoral alpha and beta TCRs were present tracked the tumor mutation count, which was a count of nonsynonymous mutations.

TCRdb analysed the 5' RACE reads with MiXCR anew, one entry per CDR3 protein. The data show approximately 8,000 distinct CDR3 sequences, more than 7% seen once. Noted time point: sample taken at primary tumor resection. Antigens for these TCRs are unknown. Sample: lung tumor tissue, taken at surgery. Every receptor here comes from a male donor with early-stage non-small cell lung cancer.

Remarks on this clonotype: Since the library was made to target alpha chains, this beta chain is a stray read and its abundance is not meaningful. The J gene is TRBJ2-1, the V gene TRBV2; D gene unclear. CDR3 length: 11 amino acids. Trimming took 5 bases from V and 9 from J, leaving 8 bases between them. Germline V gene data show CDR1 as SNHLY and CDR2 as FYNNEI. Here the CDR3 DNA reads TGTGCCAGCAGTACATACGGTGAGCAGTTCTTC. Residues: CASSTYGEQFF.

There are many counts of this clonotype. This beta chain is an off-target read within a library intended for alpha chains, so its frequency means little. The chain recombines TRBV5-1 with TRBJ2-1; 9 bases are shared with TRBD2. Germline CDR1 is SGHRS and CDR2 is YFSETQ. V lost 4 bases, J lost 6 bases, and 8 bases stayed unmatched. The CDR3 totals 15 residues. CDR3 amino acids: CASSRTSVGGNEQFF. In nucleotides, the CDR3 is TGCGCCAGCAGCCGGACTAGCGTGGGGGGCAATGAGCAGTTCTTC.

This clonotype is labeled as medium-sized. This beta chain appears as a stray read in a library generated for alpha chains; its size is not informative. This rearrangement joins TRBV28 to TRBJ2-5, with no clear D. The germline V gene has CDR1 MDHEN and CDR2 SYDVKM. The V end was cut by 2 bases, the J end by 5 bases, with 12 bases between. The CDR3 runs to 14 residues. CDR3 DNA sequence: TGTGCCAGCAGTTTACGAGGCGTCGGGGAGACCCAGTACTTC. Its protein is CASSLRGVGETQYF.

This clonotype was observed a few times. For a library built for alpha chains, this beta chain is a stray read; little rests on its size. The chain couples TRBV20-1 to TRBJ2-7; D remains ambiguous. The CDR3 is 16 residues long. Germline V gene sequence: CDR1 DFQATT, CDR2 SNEGSKA (reference sequence). V was trimmed by 3 bases and J by 0 bases, leaving 18 bases between them. CDR3 sequence: CSASFAGRFPSYEQYF. CDR3 sequence (DNA): TGCAGTGCTAGCTTTGCCGGGCGGTTCCCCTCCTACGAGCAGTACTTC.

By share of the sample, this clonotype is medium-sized. This beta chain is a stray read from a library made for alpha chains; its abundance is not meaningful. The CDR3 DNA follows: TGCAGCGTCTCGAGAGGGCGGGACGGGCCCAGCACAGATACGCAGTATTTT. It yields the protein CSVSRGRDGPSTDTQYF. The chain joins TRBV29-1 to TRBJ2-3, with D perhaps TRBD2 (6 bases). The germline V gene has CDR1 SQVTM and CDR2 ANQGSEA. This CDR3 spans 17 amino acids. V was clipped by 6 bases and J by 0 bases, with 22 bases between them.

Comment on this clonotype: A library prepared for alpha chains yielded this beta chain as an off-target read; its size is of little meaning. The DNA of the CDR3 is TGTGCTAGTGCCGGACTCTACAATGAGCAGTTCTTC. It specifies CASAGLYNEQFF. This chain uses TRBV12-5 with TRBJ2-1, with D tentatively TRBD2 (5 bases). This CDR3 comprises 12 residues. Germline V gene data show CDR1 as LGHNT and CDR2 as FRNRAP. Deletions cut 7 bases from V and 3 bases from J, with 7 bases between.

This clonotype has more than one count but fewer than ten. This beta chain represents an off-target read in a library built for alpha chains; its size is of limited meaning. V is TRBV20-1 and J is TRBJ2-1; D is undetermined. Trimming pared 4 bases from V and 0 bases from J, leaving 10 bases between. Looked up from germline, CDR1 is DFQATT and CDR2 is SNEGSKA (reference sequence). This CDR3 comprises 14 residues. CDR3 DNA: TGCAGTGCTAAAACCCGAAGCTCCTACAATGAGCAGTTCTTC. Translated: CSAKTRSSYNEQFF.

Remarks on this clonotype: This beta chain is off target for a library built for alpha chains, so its abundance means little. The CDR3 loop reads CASSFGTETQYF. The DNA of the CDR3 is TGTGCCAGCAGCTTTGGTACCGAGACCCAGTACTTC. This chain links TRBV7-9 with TRBJ2-5; no definite D call. V lost 3 bases and J lost 5, with 7 bases in between. The CDR3 extends over 12 amino acids. Germline CDR1 reads SEHNR; CDR2 reads FQNEAQ (reference sequence). The variable domain in full, with the rest retrieved from reference TRBV7-9 and TRBJ2-5, is DTGVSQNPRHKITKRGQNVTFRCDPISEHNRLYWYRQTLGQGPEFLTYFQNEAQLEKSRLLSDRFSAERPKGSFSTLEIQRTEQGDSAMYLCASSFGTETQYFGPGTRLLVL.

This clonotype ranks as medium-sized. This beta chain appears as a stray read in a library generated for alpha chains; its size is not informative. The genes are TRBV5-1 and TRBJ1-1; tentative D call: TRBD1 (6 bases). Germline CDR1 is SGHRS and CDR2 is YFSETQ. The CDR3 extends over 14 amino acids. V shed 0 bases and J shed 4 bases, with 10 bases lying between them. In DNA form, the CDR3 reads TGCGCCAGCAGCTTGGGACAGGTGGTCACTGAAGCTTTCTTT. It yields the protein CASSLGQVVTEAFF.

This clonotype appeared many times. The junction differs from germline at one of its ends, possibly a read error. Being off target in a library aimed at alpha chains, this beta chain has a size of little meaning. J is TRBJ2-3 and V is TRBV2; D gene uncertain. CDR1 is SNHLY, CDR2 FYNNEI, per germline. The CDR3 spans 11 residues. CDR3 residues: CASSQADTQYF. In DNA form, the CDR3 reads TGTGCCAGCAGTCAAGCAGATACGCAGTATTTT.

By sample fraction, this clonotype is medium-sized (0.01 to 0.1%). This beta chain came through as a stray read in a library set up for alpha chains, and its size says little. This chain links TRBV5-1 with TRBJ2-1; TRBD2 matches 9 bases. The CDR3 spans 17 residues. Germline CDR1 and CDR2: SGHRS and YFSETQ. The junction had 14 bases not matched to a gene; V was cut back by 4 bases and J by 6 bases. As DNA, the CDR3 is TGCGCCAGCAGCCTGGGAATCGGGCGGGAGGGGTCCAATGAGCAGTTCTTC. It translates to CASSLGIGREGSNEQFF.

This clonotype is classed as medium-sized. Little can be read into the size of this beta chain, an off-target read in a library designed for alpha chains. The V call is TRBV6-2 or TRBV6-3, the J call TRBJ2-3; maybe TRBD2 (6 bases). The germline V gene has CDR1 MNHEY and CDR2 SVGEGT. Trimming stripped 8 bases from V and 0 bases from J, with 15 bases between. The CDR3 contains 15 residues. In DNA form, the CDR3 reads TGTGCCAGCCGGGGGATGTGGTACAGCACAGATACGCAGTATTTT. Amino acids: CASRGMWYSTDTQYF.

In regard to this clonotype: For a library built for alpha chains, this beta chain is a stray read; little rests on its size. J is TRBJ2-7 and V is TRBV3-1; D remains unclear. There are 11 residues in the CDR3. Looked up from germline, CDR1 is LGHDT and CDR2 is YNNKEL (reference sequence). The V and J ends lost 6 bases and 7 bases respectively, with 10 bases between them. CDR3 sequence: CASRYAGEQYF. The CDR3 coding sequence is TGTGCCAGCAGGTACGCTGGGGAGCAGTACTTC.

This clonotype counts as medium-sized. Because the library targeted alpha chains, this beta chain is an off-target read whose size means little. The J gene is TRBJ2-2, the V gene TRBV6-5; D may be TRBD2 (6 bases). This CDR3 has 14 amino acids. CDR1 MNHEY and CDR2 SVGAGI come from the germline V gene. The germline V and J ends were trimmed by 7 bases and 4 bases, with 13 bases remaining between them. CDR3 DNA: TGTGCCAGCAAGAGGGACTTCTCCACCGGGGAGCTGTTTTTT. Its protein is CASKRDFSTGELFF.

This clonotype is medium-sized in the sample. Because this beta chain is a stray read in a library intended to capture alpha chains, its abundance should not be given much weight. The chain joins TRBV5-5 to TRBJ2-2; D unresolved. The CDR3 runs 15 residues. The germline V gene has CDR1 SGHKS and CDR2 YYEKEE (reference sequence). Trimming cost V 1 base and J 0 bases, with 7 bases left between them. This chain's CDR3 is CASSLYSANTGELFF. CDR3 bases: TGTGCCAGCAGCTTGTATTCAGCGAACACCGGGGAGCTGTTTTTT.